Below are 10 T cell receptor beta chains sequenced from a single sample in a study of T-cell memory formation after mild COVID-19. Using its own MiXCR run on the 5' RACE reads, TCRdb lists one record per CDR3 protein. The repertoire consists of 350,000 to 500,000 distinct CDR3 sequences, with about a sixth occurring once and the leading ten covering about 22%. What was sequenced was PBMCs or a T cell subset sorted from them (not recorded which). Receptors were obtained from a man aged 18 to 35 who had mild COVID-19 (a few samples of this study predate the infection). Cell type and time point are not known.

This clonotype was picked up a small number of times. The rearrangement uses TRBV29-1 and TRBJ2-7; a weak D match, TRBD1 (5 bases). The germline V gene has CDR1 SQVTM and CDR2 ANQGSEA. Trimming left V 4 bases short and J 2 bases short, with 9 bases between. The CDR3 runs to 12 residues. The CDR3 bases are TGCAGCGTTGCGACAGATACCTACGAGCAGTACTTC. This sequence encodes CSVATDTYEQYF.

CDR3: CASSQGIGIYF. CDR3 nucleotides: TGTGCCAGCAGCCAAGGGATCGGCATATATTTT. The chain combines TRBV3-1 with TRBJ1-3; D remains ambiguous. The V gene lost 1 base and the J gene lost 12 bases, with 7 bases spanning the gap. CDR1 LGHDT and CDR2 YNNKEL come from the germline V gene (reference sequence). The CDR3 totals 11 residues.

The V gene is TRBV12-3 or TRBV12-4, the J gene TRBJ2-7; TRBD1 might be the D (6 bases). The V end was cut by 5 bases, the J end by 6 bases, with 11 bases between. The CDR3 totals 12 residues. The CDR3 region has the DNA TGTGCCAGCAGTAAACAGGGTGGCGAGCAGTACTTC. This encodes CASSKQGGEQYF.

This clonotype turned up a few times. The V and J genes are TRBV28 and TRBJ2-1, with TRBD1 as a possible D gene (6 bases). V was clipped by 5 bases and J by 8 bases, with 16 bases between them. Per germline, CDR1 MDHEN and CDR2 SYDVKM. This CDR3 is 14 amino acids long. The CDR3 region is CASSRTGSSDEQFF. CDR3 sequence (DNA): TGTGCCAGCAGTCGTACAGGGTCAAGTGATGAGCAGTTCTTC.

The chain employs TRBV7-2 and TRBJ1-4; D remains ambiguous. This CDR3 has 15 residues. The V gene lost 1 base and the J gene lost 6 bases, with 12 bases spanning the gap. The germline V gene encodes CDR1 SGHTA and CDR2 FQGNSA. The DNA of the CDR3 is TGTGCCAGCAGCTTAGGTCTGGGGAGGGATGAAAAACTGTTTTTT. The encoded protein is CASSLGLGRDEKLFF.

The chain links TRBV7-2 to TRBJ2-2, with D possibly TRBD1 on 6 matching bases. CDR1 and CDR2 (germline): SGHTA, FQGNSA. V was cut by 0 bases and J by 2 bases, with 16 bases left in between. The CDR3 consists of 18 residues. CDR3 region: CASSLARLRGFNTGELFF. Here the CDR3 DNA reads TGTGCCAGCAGCTTAGCGAGGTTGAGGGGGTTTAACACCGGGGAGCTGTTTTTT.

There are a few counts of this clonotype. The rearrangement links TRBV4-3 to TRBJ2-2; 7 bases are a match to TRBD2. Germline-derived CDR1 and CDR2 are LGHNA and YSLEER. The V and J ends lost 0 bases and 3 bases, in that order; junction bases with no gene match: 7. The CDR3 loop spans 17 amino acids. CDR3 nucleotide sequence: TGCGCCAGCAGCCAAGACTGGGACGCGGGAGACACCGGGGAGCTGTTTTTT. Translation: CASSQDWDAGDTGELFF.

The chain couples TRBV3-1 to TRBJ2-7, with D maybe TRBD2 (7 bases). Germline loops: CDR1 LGHDT, CDR2 YNNKEL (reference sequence). The CDR3 has 13 residues. V shed 4 bases and J shed 6 bases, with 13 bases lying between them. CDR3 sequence (DNA): TGTGCCAGCAGCCGATCAGGGGAGGGCGAGCAGTACGTC. Protein product: CASSRSGEGEQYV.

The CDR3 reads CASRFPGTANTGELFF. The CDR3 bases are TGTGCCAGCAGATTCCCCGGGACGGCGAACACCGGGGAGCTGTTTTTT. This chain uses TRBV6-5 with TRBJ2-2; D tentatively reads TRBD1 or TRBD2 (5 bases each). This CDR3 contains 16 residues. V was cut by 6 bases and J by 0 bases, with 14 bases left in between. CDR1 is MNHEY, CDR2 SVGAGI, per germline.

The chain couples TRBV28 to TRBJ1-1; D is uncertain. CDR1 and CDR2 (germline): MDHEN, SYDVKM. The CDR3 runs 12 residues. V gave up 7 bases and J gave up 3 bases, with 9 bases separating them. CDR3 amino acids: CASTDGYTEAFF. The DNA for the CDR3 is TGTGCCAGCACGGACGGTTACACTGAAGCTTTCTTT. Variable domain in full (rest from reference TRBV28 and TRBJ1-1): DVKVTQSSRYLVKRTGEKVFLECVQDMDHENMFWYRQDPGLGLRLIYFSYDVKMKEKGDIPEGYSVSREKKERFSLILESASTNQTSMYLCASTDGYTEAFFGQGTRLTVV.